The 9 T cell receptor beta chains given below trace back to one sample, sequenced in a study of blood T cell repertoires in COVID-19. The repertoire was sequenced with immunoSEQ multiplex PCR; TCRdb's copy has only in-frame clones and lacks some. The sample comprises around 130,000 clones, 75% to 85% of which are singletons, and about 12% rests with the top ten. Sequences were obtained from peripheral blood. These receptors all stem from a human donor in a cohort sampled during active COVID-19.

The rearrangement joins TRBV6-2 or TRBV6-3 to TRBJ2-7; no clear D gene. The CDR3 extends over 13 amino acids. Germline CDR1 and CDR2: MNHEY and SVGEGT. V shed 2 bases and J shed 3 bases, with 8 bases lying between them. The DNA for the CDR3 is TGTGCCAGCAGTTACGGGCGACACTACGAGCAGTACTTC. This codes for CASSYGRHYEQYF.

J is TRBJ1-4 and V is TRBV2; 9 nucleotides line up with TRBD1. Germline CDR1 and CDR2: SNHLY and FYNNEI. V trimming: 6 bases; J trimming: 5 bases; junction bases outside the gene matches: 7. This CDR3 comprises 15 residues. CDR3 region: CASRRTGVVNEKLFF. In nucleotides, the CDR3 is TGTGCCAGCAGGCGGACAGGGGTAGTAAATGAAAAACTGTTTTTT. Full variable domain (rest looked up from reference TRBV2 and TRBJ1-4): EPEVTQTPSHQVTQMGQEVILRCVPISNHLYFYWYRQILGQKVEFLVSFYNNEISEKSEIFDDQFSVERPDGSNFTLKIRSTKLEDSAMYFCASRRTGVVNEKLFFGSGTQLSVL.

This chain uses TRBV5-4 with TRBJ1-1; 7 nucleotides agree with TRBD1. The length of the CDR3 is 15 residues. The V gene end was trimmed by 4 bases and the J gene end by 0 bases; junction bases not matched to a gene: 6. From germline, CDR1 is SGHNT and CDR2 YYREEE (reference sequence). DNA for the CDR3: TGTGCCAGCAGCCCCCGGGACAGATTGAACACTGAAGCTTTCTTT. Translating it yields CASSPRDRLNTEAFF.

Only a few counts were recorded for this clone. The chain joins TRBV5-4 to TRBJ1-1; D gene unclear. Germline values: CDR1 SGHNT, CDR2 YYREEE (reference sequence). V dropped 4 bases and J dropped 4 bases, with 14 bases sitting between them. The CDR3 has 14 residues. The CDR3 protein is CASSPNSLFTEAFF. In nucleotides, the CDR3 is TGTGCCAGCAGCCCGAACAGTCTTTTCACTGAAGCTTTCTTT.

The chain couples TRBV4-3 to TRBJ2-1; D not certain. Germline V lookup: CDR1 LGHNA, CDR2 YSLEER. The CDR3 runs 15 residues. Trimming shortened V by 0 bases and J by 0 bases, and 6 bases separated the two germline ends. The CDR3 here is CASSQEPSSYNEQFF. CDR3 coding DNA: TGCGCCAGCAGCCAAGAGCCCAGCTCCTACAATGAGCAGTTCTTC.

This chain joins TRBV7-9 and TRBJ1-1; 7 bases map to TRBD1. The CDR3 length is 14 residues. Germline lookup yields CDR1 SEHNR and CDR2 FQNEAQ (reference sequence). V dropped 3 bases and J dropped 5; count of bases not matched to a gene: 6. The CDR3 DNA reads as TGTGCCAGCAGCTTGGAGGACAGGAGGACTGAAGCTTTCTTT. Translated, it gives CASSLEDRRTEAFF.

The chain has TRBV5-5 and TRBJ2-7, with 7 nucleotides matching TRBD2. The CDR3 runs to 12 residues. Germline-derived CDR1 and CDR2 are SGHKS and YYEKEE (reference sequence). With V trimmed by 0 bases and J by 6 bases, 0 bases remained unmatched. The CDR3 reads CASSLAGGEQYF. The CDR3 DNA reads as TGTGCCAGCAGCTTGGCGGGAGGCGAGCAGTACTTC.

This clone was seen a single time. V and J are TRBV5-1 and TRBJ1-2; 7 bases align to TRBD1. Per the germline V gene, CDR1 is SGHRS and CDR2 is YFSETQ. The CDR3 has 12 amino acids. Germline trimming cut 4 bases from V and 6 bases from J; bases unmatched to any gene: 3. CDR3 sequence: CASSVTGDGYTF. The CDR3, as DNA: TGCGCCAGCAGCGTAACAGGGGATGGCTACACCTTC.

This chain connects TRBV15 to TRBJ2-5; D is undetermined. Per germline, CDR1 LNHNV and CDR2 YYDKDF (reference sequence). V lost 6 bases and J 0 bases, leaving 8 bases between the germline ends. This CDR3 has 13 amino acids. Here the CDR3 reads CATSGQYQETQYF. In DNA form, the CDR3 reads TGTGCCACCAGTGGCCAGTACCAAGAGACCCAGTACTTC.